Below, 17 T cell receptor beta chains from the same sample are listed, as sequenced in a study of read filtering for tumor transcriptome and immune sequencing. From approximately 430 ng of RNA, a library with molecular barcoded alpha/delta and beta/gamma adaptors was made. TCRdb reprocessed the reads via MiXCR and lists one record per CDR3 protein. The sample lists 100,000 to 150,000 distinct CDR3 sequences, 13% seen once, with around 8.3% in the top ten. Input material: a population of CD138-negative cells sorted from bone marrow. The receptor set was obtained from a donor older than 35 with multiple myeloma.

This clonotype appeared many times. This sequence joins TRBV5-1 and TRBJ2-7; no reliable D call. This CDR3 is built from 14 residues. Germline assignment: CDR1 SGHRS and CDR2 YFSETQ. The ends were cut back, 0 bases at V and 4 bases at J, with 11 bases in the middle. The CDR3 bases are TGCGCCAGCAGCTTGGGAAGTTCCCAATACGAGCAGTACTTC. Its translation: CASSLGSSQYEQYF.

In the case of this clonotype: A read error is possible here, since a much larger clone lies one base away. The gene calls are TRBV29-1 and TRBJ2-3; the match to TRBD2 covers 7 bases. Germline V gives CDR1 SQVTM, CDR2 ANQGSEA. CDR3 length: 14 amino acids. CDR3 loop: CCVAGLTAPDTQYF. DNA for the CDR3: TGCTGCGTAGCGGGCCTTACAGCCCCAGATACGCAGTATTTT.

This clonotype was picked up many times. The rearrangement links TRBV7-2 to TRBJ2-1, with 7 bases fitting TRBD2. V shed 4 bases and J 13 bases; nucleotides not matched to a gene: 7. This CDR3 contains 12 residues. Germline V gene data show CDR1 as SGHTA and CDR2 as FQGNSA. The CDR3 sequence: CASSSSLADQFF. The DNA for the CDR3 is TGTGCCAGCAGCTCATCCCTAGCGGATCAGTTCTTC. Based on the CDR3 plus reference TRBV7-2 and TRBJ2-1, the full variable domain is GAGVSQSPSNKVTEKGKDVELRCDPISGHTALYWYRQSLGQGLEFLIYFQGNSAPDKSGLPSDRFSAERTGGSVSTLTIQRTQQEDSAVYLCASSSSLADQFFGPGTRLTVL.

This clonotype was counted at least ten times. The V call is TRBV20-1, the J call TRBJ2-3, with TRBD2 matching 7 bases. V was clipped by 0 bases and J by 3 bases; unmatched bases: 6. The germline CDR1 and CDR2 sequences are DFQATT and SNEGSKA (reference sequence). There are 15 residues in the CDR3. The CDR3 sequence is CSARDSSGTTDTQYF. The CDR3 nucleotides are TGCAGTGCTAGAGATTCCAGCGGGACGACAGATACGCAGTATTTT.

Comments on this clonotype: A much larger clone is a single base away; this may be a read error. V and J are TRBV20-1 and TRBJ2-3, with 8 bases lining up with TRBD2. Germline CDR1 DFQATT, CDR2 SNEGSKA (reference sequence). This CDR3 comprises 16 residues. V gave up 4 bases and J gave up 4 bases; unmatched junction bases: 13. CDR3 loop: CSATGTSGRAADTQYF. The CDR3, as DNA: TGCAGTGCTACGGGCACTTCCGGGAGGGCCGCAGATACGCAGTATTTT.

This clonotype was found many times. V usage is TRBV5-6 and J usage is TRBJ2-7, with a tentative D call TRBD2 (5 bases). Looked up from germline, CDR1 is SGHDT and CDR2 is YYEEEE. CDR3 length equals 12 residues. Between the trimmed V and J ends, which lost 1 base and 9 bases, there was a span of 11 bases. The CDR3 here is CASSLTPEGQYF. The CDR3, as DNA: TGTGCCAGCAGCTTGACCCCAGAGGGGCAGTACTTC. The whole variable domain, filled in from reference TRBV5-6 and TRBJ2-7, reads DAGVTQSPTHLIKTRGQQVTLRCSPKSGHDTVSWYQQALGQGPQFIFQYYEEEERQRGNFPDRFSGHQFPNYSSELNVNALLLGDSALYLCASSLTPEGQYFGPGTRLTVT.

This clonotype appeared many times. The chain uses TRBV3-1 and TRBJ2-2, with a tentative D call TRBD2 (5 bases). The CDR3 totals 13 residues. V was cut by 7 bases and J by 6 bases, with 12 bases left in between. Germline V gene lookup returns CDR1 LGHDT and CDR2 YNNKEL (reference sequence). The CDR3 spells CASTRDLAGELFF. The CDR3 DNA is TGTGCCAGCACCCGGGATCTCGCCGGGGAGCTGTTTTTT.

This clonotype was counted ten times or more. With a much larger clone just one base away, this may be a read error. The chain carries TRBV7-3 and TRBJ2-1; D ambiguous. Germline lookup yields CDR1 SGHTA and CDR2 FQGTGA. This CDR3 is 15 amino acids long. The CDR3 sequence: CASSLNAASNNEQIF. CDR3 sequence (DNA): TGTGCCAGCAGCTTAAATGCAGCATCAAACAATGAGCAGATCTTC.

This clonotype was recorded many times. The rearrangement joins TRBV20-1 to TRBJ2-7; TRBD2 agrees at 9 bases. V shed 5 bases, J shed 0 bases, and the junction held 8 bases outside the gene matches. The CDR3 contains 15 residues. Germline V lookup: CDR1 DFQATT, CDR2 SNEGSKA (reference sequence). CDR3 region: CSAPQLAGDSYEQYF. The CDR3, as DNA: TGCAGTGCTCCCCAACTAGCGGGCGACTCCTACGAGCAGTACTTC.

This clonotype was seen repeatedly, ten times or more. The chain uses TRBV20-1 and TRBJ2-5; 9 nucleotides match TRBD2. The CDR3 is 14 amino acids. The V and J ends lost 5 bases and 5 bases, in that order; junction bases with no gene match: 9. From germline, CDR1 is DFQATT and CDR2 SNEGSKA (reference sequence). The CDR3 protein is CSALSGSDAETQYF. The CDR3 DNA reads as TGCAGTGCTCTTAGCGGGAGCGATGCCGAGACCCAGTACTTC.

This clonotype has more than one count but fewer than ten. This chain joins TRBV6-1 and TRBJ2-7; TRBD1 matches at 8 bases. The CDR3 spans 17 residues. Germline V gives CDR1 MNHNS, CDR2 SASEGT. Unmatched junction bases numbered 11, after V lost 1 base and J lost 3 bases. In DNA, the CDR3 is TGTGCCAGCAGTGAAGGAGGACAGGGTTTCCCGGTCTACGAGCAGTACTTC. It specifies CASSEGGQGFPVYEQYF.

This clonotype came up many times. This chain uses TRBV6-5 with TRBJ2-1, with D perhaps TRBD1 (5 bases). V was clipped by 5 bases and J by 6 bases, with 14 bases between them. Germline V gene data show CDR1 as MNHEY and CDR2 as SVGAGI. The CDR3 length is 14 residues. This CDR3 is CASSPWTRSNEQFF. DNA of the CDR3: TGTGCCAGCAGTCCGTGGACACGTTCCAATGAGCAGTTCTTC.

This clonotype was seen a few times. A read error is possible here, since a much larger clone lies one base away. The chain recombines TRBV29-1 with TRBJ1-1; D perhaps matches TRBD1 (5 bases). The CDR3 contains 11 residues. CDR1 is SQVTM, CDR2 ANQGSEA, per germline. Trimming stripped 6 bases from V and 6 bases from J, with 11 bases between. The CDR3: CSVQGCPEAFF. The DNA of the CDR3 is TGCAGCGTCCAGGGTTGCCCTGAAGCTTTCTTT. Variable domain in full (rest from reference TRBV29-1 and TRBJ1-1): SAVISQKPSRDICQRGTSLTIQCQVDSQVTMMFWYRQQPGQSLTLIATANQGSEATYESGFVIDKFPISRPNLTFSTLTVSNMSPEDSSIYLCSVQGCPEAFFGQGTRLTVV.

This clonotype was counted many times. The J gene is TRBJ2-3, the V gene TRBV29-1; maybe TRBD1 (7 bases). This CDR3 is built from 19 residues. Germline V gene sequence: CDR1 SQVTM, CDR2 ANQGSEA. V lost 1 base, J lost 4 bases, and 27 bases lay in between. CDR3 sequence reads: CSVEAADAFRGDVADTQYF. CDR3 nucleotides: TGCAGCGTTGAAGCTGCCGACGCATTCAGGGGGGACGTCGCAGATACGCAGTATTTT.

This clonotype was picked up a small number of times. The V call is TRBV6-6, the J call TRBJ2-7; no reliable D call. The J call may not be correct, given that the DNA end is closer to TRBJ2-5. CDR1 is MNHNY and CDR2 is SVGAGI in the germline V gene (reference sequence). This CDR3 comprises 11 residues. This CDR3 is CASSYSQTQYF. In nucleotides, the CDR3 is TGTGCCAGCAGTTACTCGCAGACCCAGTACTTC.

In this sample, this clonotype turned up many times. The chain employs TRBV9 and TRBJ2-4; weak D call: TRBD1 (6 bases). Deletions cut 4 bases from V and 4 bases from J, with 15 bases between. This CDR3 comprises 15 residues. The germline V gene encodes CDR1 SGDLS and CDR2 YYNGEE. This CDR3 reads CASSPGWQGKNIQYF. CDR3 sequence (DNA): TGTGCCAGCAGCCCCGGGTGGCAGGGGAAAAACATTCAGTACTTC.

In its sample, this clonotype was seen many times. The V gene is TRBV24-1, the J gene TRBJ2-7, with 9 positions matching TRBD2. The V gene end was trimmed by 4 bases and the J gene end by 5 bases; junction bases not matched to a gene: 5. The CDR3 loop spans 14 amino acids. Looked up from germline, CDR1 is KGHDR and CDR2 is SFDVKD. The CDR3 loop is CATSDPGLADEQYF. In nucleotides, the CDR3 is TGTGCCACCAGTGACCCGGGACTAGCCGACGAGCAGTACTTC.